This T cell receptor (beta chain) was captured in a study of cytomegalovirus exposure and HLA in healthy donors. The study ran its PCR with 60 Vbeta and 13 Jbeta primers. The protocol was immunoSEQ multiplex PCR, while the TCRdb copy is restricted to in-frame clones and leaves out a portion. The sample has about 60,000 clones. The V and J ends lost 7 bases and 2 bases, in that order; junction bases with no gene match: 5. Germline loops: CDR1 WNHNN, CDR2 SYGVQD (reference sequence). The CDR3 covers 14 residues. The J gene is TRBJ2-7, the V gene TRBV10-1, with 10 bases aligning to TRBD2. What was sequenced was PBMCs. This TCR was recovered from a boy younger than 18 in good health and CMV-seronegative. The CDR3 sequence is CASTKTSGAYEQYF. CDR3 nucleotides: TGCGCCAGCACTAAAACTAGCGGGGCCTACGAGCAGTACTTC.